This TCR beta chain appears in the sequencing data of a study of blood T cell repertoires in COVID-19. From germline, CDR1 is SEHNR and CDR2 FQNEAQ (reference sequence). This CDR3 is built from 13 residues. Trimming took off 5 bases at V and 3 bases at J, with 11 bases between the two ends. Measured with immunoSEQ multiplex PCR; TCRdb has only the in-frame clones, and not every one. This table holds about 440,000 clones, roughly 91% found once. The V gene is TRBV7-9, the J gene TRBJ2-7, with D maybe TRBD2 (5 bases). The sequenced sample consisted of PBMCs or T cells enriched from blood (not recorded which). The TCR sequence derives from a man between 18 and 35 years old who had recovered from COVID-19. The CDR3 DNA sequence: TGTGCCAGCAGCGGACGGGATATCTACGAGCAGTACTTC. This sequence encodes CASSGRDIYEQYF. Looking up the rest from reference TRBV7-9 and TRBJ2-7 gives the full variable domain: DTGVSQNPRHKITKRGQNVTFRCDPISEHNRLYWYRQTLGQGPEFLTYFQNEAQLEKSRLLSDRFSAERPKGSFSTLEIQRTEQGDSAMYLCASSGRDIYEQYFGPGTRLTVT.